One sample yielded the 19 T cell receptor beta chains listed below, sequenced in a study of lymphopenia after photon versus proton radiotherapy (dated by TCRdb to between 2017 and 2020). The library was generated by the immunoSEQ multiplex PCR assay. The table comes from immuneACCESS by way of TCRdb, which keeps in-frame sequences with V and J called. Part of the clones is missing from these tables; in studies checked, under half for an unresolved V gene and the rest for unknown reasons. The table for this sample lists 70,000 or so clones; around 93% of them were counted only once. The top ten constitute 2.2% of the sample. This specimen was peripheral blood, taken from a patient treated with photon-based radiotherapy. These receptors came from a woman aged 40 to 49 with cholangiocarcinoma.

J is TRBJ1-5 and V is TRBV5-6, with 8 bases that match TRBD1. Trimming removed 2 bases from V and 8 bases from J; junction bases left unmatched: 12. The CDR3 extends over 16 amino acids. Germline CDR1 is SGHDT and CDR2 is YYEEEE. CDR3 amino acids: CASSLSGGKGAEPQHF. The CDR3 region has the DNA TGTGCCAGCAGCTTATCAGGGGGCAAGGGCGCGGAGCCCCAGCATTTT. The full variable domain, in which reference TRBV5-6 and TRBJ1-5 provide the parts outside the CDR3, is DAGVTQSPTHLIKTRGQQVTLRCSPKSGHDTVSWYQQALGQGPQFIFQYYEEEERQRGNFPDRFSGHQFPNYSSELNVNALLLGDSALYLCASSLSGGKGAEPQHFGDGTRLSIL.

The rearrangement uses TRBV15 and TRBJ2-5; 11 nucleotides line up with TRBD2. The junction had 12 bases not matched to a gene; V was cut back by 0 bases and J by 0 bases. Germline CDR1 and CDR2: LNHNV and YYDKDF (reference sequence). CDR3 length equals 20 residues. CDR3 loop: CATSREPPPASGRNQETQYF. The CDR3 DNA reads as TGTGCCACCAGCAGAGAACCCCCCCCAGCTAGCGGGAGGAACCAAGAGACCCAGTACTTC.

The V call is TRBV19, the J call TRBJ1-1, with 9 bases lining up with TRBD1. The V gene end was trimmed by 6 bases and the J gene end by 5 bases; junction bases not matched to a gene: 10. The germline gives CDR1 LNHDA, CDR2 SQIVND (reference sequence). The CDR3 covers 15 residues. CDR3 residues: CASRPTGGEGTEAFF. CDR3 bases: TGTGCCAGTAGACCTACAGGGGGCGAAGGTACTGAAGCTTTCTTT.

The rearrangement links TRBV5-6 to TRBJ2-1, with 8 bases that match TRBD1. Trimming removed 0 bases from V and 8 bases from J; junction bases left unmatched: 10. There are 16 residues in the CDR3. Per germline, CDR1 SGHDT and CDR2 YYEEEE. CDR3 amino acids: CASSLGFQGAWDEQFF. The CDR3, as DNA: TGTGCCAGCAGCTTGGGGTTTCAGGGGGCATGGGATGAGCAGTTCTTC. Full variable domain (missing parts from reference TRBV5-6 and TRBJ2-1): DAGVTQSPTHLIKTRGQQVTLRCSPKSGHDTVSWYQQALGQGPQFIFQYYEEEERQRGNFPDRFSGHQFPNYSSELNVNALLLGDSALYLCASSLGFQGAWDEQFFGPGTRLTVL.

The chain uses TRBV19 and TRBJ2-2; no reliable D call. Trimming pared 5 bases from V and 0 bases from J, leaving 10 bases between. The length of the CDR3 is 15 residues. CDR1 is LNHDA and CDR2 is SQIVND in the germline V gene (reference sequence). Here the CDR3 reads CASSPQATNTGELFF. The CDR3 DNA sequence: TGTGCCAGTAGTCCTCAGGCTACGAACACCGGGGAGCTGTTTTTT.

V is TRBV9 and J is TRBJ1-1; no reliable D call. Trimming removed 3 bases at V and 0 bases at J, with 6 bases between. The CDR3 loop spans 13 amino acids. Germline V lookup: CDR1 SGDLS, CDR2 YYNGEE. CDR3 region: CASSASMNTEAFF. CDR3 coding DNA: TGTGCCAGCAGCGCATCCATGAACACTGAAGCTTTCTTT.

The chain joins TRBV5-1 to TRBJ1-3; D uncertain. CDR1 and CDR2 (germline): SGHRS, YFSETQ. V was cut by 0 bases and J by 4 bases, with 5 bases left in between. This CDR3 comprises 13 residues. CDR3 amino acids: CASSLGRGNTIYF. CDR3 DNA sequence: TGCGCCAGCAGCTTGGGTCGGGGAAACACCATATATTTT.

This rearrangement joins TRBV7-9 to TRBJ2-5; 8 bases line up with TRBD1. The ends lost 5 bases at V and 3 bases at J; junction bases unmatched: 5. CDR3 length: 14 amino acids. Germline lookup yields CDR1 SEHNR and CDR2 FQNEAQ (reference sequence). CDR3 DNA: TGTGCCAGCAGCGAGACAGGGGAGGAAGAGACCCAGTACTTC. It specifies CASSETGEEETQYF.

This chain links TRBV25-1 with TRBJ1-2; D call uncertain. The CDR3 is 17 amino acids. Between the trimmed V and J ends, which lost 7 bases and 0 bases, there was a span of 21 bases. CDR1 is MGHDK and CDR2 is SYGVNS in the germline V gene. The CDR3 DNA follows: TGTGCCAGCAAGGGCGGCCAAGACGTCTTCCCTAACTATGGCTACACCTTC. Translating gives CASKGGQDVFPNYGYTF.

V gene TRBV5-1 combines with J gene TRBJ2-5, with 9 bases that match TRBD2. Per germline, CDR1 SGHRS and CDR2 YFSETQ. CDR3 size: 15 residues. The J segment lost 1 base and the V segment lost 3 bases, leaving 4 bases of the junction unmatched. In nucleotides, the CDR3 is TGCGCCAGCAGCTCCAGCGGGGGGACCCAAGAGACCCAGTACTTC. It is translated as CASSSSGGTQETQYF.

The chain combines TRBV29-1 with TRBJ1-1, with 9 bases that match TRBD1. V was clipped by 7 bases and J by 7 bases; unmatched bases: 10. The CDR3 spans 13 residues. Germline CDR1 reads SQVTM; CDR2 reads ANQGSEA. CDR3 DNA sequence: TGCAGCGCAAGGGGGGGACAGGGCATTGAAGCTTTCTTT. This encodes CSARGGQGIEAFF. Full variable domain (outside the CDR3, taken from reference TRBV29-1 and TRBJ1-1): SAVISQKPSRDICQRGTSLTIQCQVDSQVTMMFWYRQQPGQSLTLIATANQGSEATYESGFVIDKFPISRPNLTFSTLTVSNMSPEDSSIYLCSARGGQGIEAFFGQGTRLTVV.

The rearrangement joins TRBV29-1 to TRBJ1-4, with D possibly TRBD1 on 5 matching bases. In germline, CDR1 is SQVTM, CDR2 ANQGSEA. V gave up 5 bases and J gave up 8 bases, with 21 bases separating them. The CDR3 sequence is 15 residues long. The CDR3 DNA sequence: TGCAGCGTTAGGGGAACCGGGGGAATGGACGAAAAACTGTTTTTT. Protein sequence: CSVRGTGGMDEKLFF.

In this sample, this clone turned up once. V and J are TRBV27 and TRBJ1-5; possible D gene TRBD1, 5 bases. Trimming removed 2 bases at V and 1 base at J, with 6 bases between. Germline V gene sequence: CDR1 MNHEY, CDR2 SMNVEV (reference sequence). The length of the CDR3 is 14 residues. The CDR3 coding sequence is TGTGCCAGCAGTTTAAGGGGAAGCAATCAGCCCCAGCATTTT. As protein: CASSLRGSNQPQHF.

The CDR3 nucleotides are TGTGCCAGTAGGACCCTAACGGACGGTTATGAAAAACTGTTTTTT. Its translation: CASRTLTDGYEKLFF. The rearrangement links TRBV19 to TRBJ1-4; D is undetermined. Germline CDR1 is LNHDA and CDR2 is SQIVND (reference sequence). The CDR3 is made up of 15 amino acids. Trimming left V 6 bases short and J 6 bases short, with 17 bases between.

Relative to its sample, this clone is medium-sized (0.01 to 0.1%). The genes are TRBV5-4 and TRBJ1-2; possible D gene TRBD1, 5 bases. The CDR3 is 15 residues long. V was trimmed by 2 bases and J by 6 bases, leaving 17 bases between them. Germline assignment: CDR1 SGHNT and CDR2 YYREEE (reference sequence). This CDR3 is CASSFPRDREDGYTF. The CDR3 region has the DNA TGTGCCAGCAGCTTCCCTCGGGACCGGGAAGATGGCTACACCTTC.

V and J are TRBV30 and TRBJ2-7; 8 bases are a match to TRBD2. With V trimmed by 3 bases and J by 4 bases, 11 bases remained unmatched. Germline CDR1 GTSNPN, CDR2 SVGIG (reference sequence). The CDR3 spans 15 residues. The CDR3 here is CAWRRGSGGVYEQYF. The DNA of the CDR3 is TGTGCCTGGAGGAGGGGGAGCGGGGGCGTTTACGAGCAGTACTTC.

The chain links TRBV7-2 to TRBJ1-1; TRBD1 aligns across 9 bases. The CDR3 runs to 14 residues. CDR1 is SGHTA and CDR2 is FQGNSA in the germline V gene. J was trimmed by 6 bases and V by 5 bases; bases with no gene match: 7. The CDR3 region is CASSLGQGPPEAFF. In DNA form, the CDR3 reads TGTGCCAGCAGCCTGGGACAGGGACCTCCTGAAGCTTTCTTT.

The CDR3 nucleotides are TGTGCCATCAGTGATACAGGGACCACTAACTATGGCTACACCTTC. It codes for CAISDTGTTNYGYTF. The rearrangement links TRBV10-3 to TRBJ1-2; possible D gene TRBD1, 6 bases. The CDR3 has 15 amino acids. The V and J ends lost 3 bases and 0 bases respectively, with 11 bases between them. The germline V gene encodes CDR1 ENHRY and CDR2 SYGVKD.

The rearrangement joins TRBV25-1 to TRBJ2-3; possibly TRBD1 for D (6 bases). The V and J ends lost 5 bases and 0 bases respectively, with 12 bases between them. Germline-derived CDR1 and CDR2 are MGHDK and SYGVNS. The CDR3 has 15 residues. CDR3 amino acids: CASSLAGQSTDTQYF. CDR3 bases: TGTGCCAGCAGTCTTGCCGGACAGAGCACAGATACGCAGTATTTT.